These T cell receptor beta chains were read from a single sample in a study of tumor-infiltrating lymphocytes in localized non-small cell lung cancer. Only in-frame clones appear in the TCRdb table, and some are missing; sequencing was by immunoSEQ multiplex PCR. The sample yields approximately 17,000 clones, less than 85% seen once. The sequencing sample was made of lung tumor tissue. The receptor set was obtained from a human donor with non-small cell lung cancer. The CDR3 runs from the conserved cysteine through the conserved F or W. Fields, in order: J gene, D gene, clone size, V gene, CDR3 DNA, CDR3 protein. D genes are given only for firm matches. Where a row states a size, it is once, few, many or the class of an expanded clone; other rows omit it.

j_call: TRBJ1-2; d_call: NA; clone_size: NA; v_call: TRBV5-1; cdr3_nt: TGCGCCAGCAGCTTGGGCAGTAGGGGCTACACCTTC; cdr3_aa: CASSLGSRGYTF
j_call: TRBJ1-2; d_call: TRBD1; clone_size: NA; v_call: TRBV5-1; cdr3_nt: TGCGCCAGCAGCTTGGCCCAGGGGACAGGGGCGGGCTACACCTTC; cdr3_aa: CASSLAQGTGAGYTF
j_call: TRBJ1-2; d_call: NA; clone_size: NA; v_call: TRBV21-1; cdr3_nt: TGTGCCAGCAGCAAAGATAAGGGAGACTATGGCTACACCTTC; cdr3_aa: CASSKDKGDYGYTF
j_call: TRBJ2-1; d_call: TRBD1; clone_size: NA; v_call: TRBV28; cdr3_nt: TGTGCCAGCAGTTACCATCAGGGGGCTGGCTACAATGAGCAGTTCTTC; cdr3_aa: CASSYHQGAGYNEQFF
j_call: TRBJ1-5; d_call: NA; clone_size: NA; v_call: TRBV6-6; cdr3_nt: TGTGCCAGCAGTCGTCAGGGTATTAACCAGCCCCAGCATTTT; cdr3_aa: CASSRQGINQPQHF
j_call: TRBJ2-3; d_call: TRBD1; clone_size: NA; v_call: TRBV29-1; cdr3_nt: TGCAGCCTCCTACAGGGGGCGGCCCGCACAGATACGCAGTATTTT; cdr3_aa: CSLLQGAARTDTQYF
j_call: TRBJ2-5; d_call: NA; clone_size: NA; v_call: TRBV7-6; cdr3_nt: TGTGCCAGCACCCCACTGGGGCCACGGCAAGAGACCCAGTACTTC; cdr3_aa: CASTPLGPRQETQYF
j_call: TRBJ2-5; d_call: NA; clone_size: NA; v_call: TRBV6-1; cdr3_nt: TGTGCCAGCAGTGAAGGAGGGGGGGGCCAAGGGGCCCAGTACTTC; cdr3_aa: CASSEGGGGQGAQYF
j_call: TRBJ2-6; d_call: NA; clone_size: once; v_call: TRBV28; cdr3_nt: TGTGCCAGCAGCCAAGGGGGTCCTGGGGCCAACGTCCTGACTTTC; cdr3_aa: CASSQGGPGANVLTF
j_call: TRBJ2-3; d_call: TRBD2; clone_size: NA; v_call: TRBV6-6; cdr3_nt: TGTGCCAGCAGTTACTCTAGCGGGAGGGCCACAGATACGCAGTATTTT; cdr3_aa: CASSYSSGRATDTQYF
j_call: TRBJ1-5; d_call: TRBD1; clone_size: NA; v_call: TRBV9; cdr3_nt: TGTGCCAGCAGCCGAACGACAGGGAATCAGCCCCAGCATTTT; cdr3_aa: CASSRTTGNQPQHF
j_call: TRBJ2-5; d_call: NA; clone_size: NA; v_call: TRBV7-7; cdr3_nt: TGTGCTAGCAGCCCAAGGGCAGGGGCCGAGACCCAGTACTTC; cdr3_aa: CASSPRAGAETQYF
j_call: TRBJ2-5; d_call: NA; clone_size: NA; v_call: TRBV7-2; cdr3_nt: TGTGCCAGCAGCTCCCAAGAGACCCAGTACTTC; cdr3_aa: CASSSQETQYF
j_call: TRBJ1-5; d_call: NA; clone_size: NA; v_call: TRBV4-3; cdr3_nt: TGCGCCAGCAGCCAAGAGTGGCAGTGGAGCAATCAGCCCCAGCATTTT; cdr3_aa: CASSQEWQWSNQPQHF
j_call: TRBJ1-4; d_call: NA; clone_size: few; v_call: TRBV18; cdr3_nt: TGTGCCAGCTCACCACCAGAACGGCCTAATGAAAAACTGTTTTTT; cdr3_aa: CASSPPERPNEKLFF
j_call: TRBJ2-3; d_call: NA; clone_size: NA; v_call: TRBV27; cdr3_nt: TGTGCCAGCAGTTTATTTGCTAGCTTGGATACGCAGTATTTT; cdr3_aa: CASSLFASLDTQYF
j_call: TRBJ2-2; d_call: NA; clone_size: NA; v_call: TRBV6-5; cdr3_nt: TGTGCCAGCGTCGCGAACACCGGGGAGCTGTTTTTT; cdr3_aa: CASVANTGELFF
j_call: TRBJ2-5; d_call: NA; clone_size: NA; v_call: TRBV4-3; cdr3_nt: TGCGCCAGCAGCCAAGATTCACTTTCGGAGACCCAGTACTTC; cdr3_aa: CASSQDSLSETQYF
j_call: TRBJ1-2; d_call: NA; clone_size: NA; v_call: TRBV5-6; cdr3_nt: TGTGCCAGCAGCGCACAATACAGGACAGCTAACTATGGCTACACCTTC; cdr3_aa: CASSAQYRTANYGYTF
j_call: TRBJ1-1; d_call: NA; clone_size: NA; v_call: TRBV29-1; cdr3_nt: TGCAGCGTCACTCAGCGGGGTAACACTGAAGCTTTCTTT; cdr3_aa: CSVTQRGNTEAFF
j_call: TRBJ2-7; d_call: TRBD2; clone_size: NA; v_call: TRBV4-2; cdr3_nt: TGTGCCAGCAGCCAAGATGGGACTAGCGGCTCCTACGAGCAGTACTTC; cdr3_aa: CASSQDGTSGSYEQYF
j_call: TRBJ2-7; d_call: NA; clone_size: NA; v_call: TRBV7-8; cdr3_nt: TGTGCCAGCAGCCCCCGAGCTGGGAACTACGAGCAGTACTTC; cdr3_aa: CASSPRAGNYEQYF
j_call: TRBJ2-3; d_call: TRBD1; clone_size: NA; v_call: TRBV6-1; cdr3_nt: TGTGCCAGCAGGGAACTCTTAGGGGGGACAGGGCGACAAGATACGCAGTATTTT; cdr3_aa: CASRELLGGTGRQDTQYF
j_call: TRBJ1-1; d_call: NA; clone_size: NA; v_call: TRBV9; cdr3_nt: TGTGCCAGCAGCGTAGGAGGTCAATCCGTTGAAGCTTTCTTT; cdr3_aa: CASSVGGQSVEAFF
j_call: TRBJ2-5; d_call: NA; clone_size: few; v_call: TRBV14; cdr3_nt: TGTGCCAGCAGCCAAGGGAGGAAAAAAACGGGAAGGAAGGAGACCCAGTACTTC; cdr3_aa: CASSQGRKKTGRKETQYF
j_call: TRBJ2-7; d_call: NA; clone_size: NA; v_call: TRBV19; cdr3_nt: TGTGCCAGTAGTGGCCGCCAACAGGGTGGGGAGCAGTACTTC; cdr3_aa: CASSGRQQGGEQYF
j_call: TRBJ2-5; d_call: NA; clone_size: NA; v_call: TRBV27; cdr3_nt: TGTGCCAGCAGTCGATTGGGGCAAGAGACCCAGTACTTC; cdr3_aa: CASSRLGQETQYF
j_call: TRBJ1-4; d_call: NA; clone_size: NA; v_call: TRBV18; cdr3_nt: TGTGCCAGCTCACCCGACAGGACTAATGAAAAACTGTTTTTT; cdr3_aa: CASSPDRTNEKLFF
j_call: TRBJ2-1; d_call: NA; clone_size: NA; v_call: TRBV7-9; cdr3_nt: TGTGCCAGCCGCAGTGGGCCTGAGCAGTTCTTC; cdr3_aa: CASRSGPEQFF
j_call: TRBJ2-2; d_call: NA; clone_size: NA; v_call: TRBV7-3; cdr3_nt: TGTGCCAGCAGCTTAGTAGCCTCCGGGGAGCTGTTTTTT; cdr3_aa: CASSLVASGELFF
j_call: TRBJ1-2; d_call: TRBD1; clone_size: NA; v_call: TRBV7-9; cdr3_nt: TGTGCCAGCAGCCCAGGGACAGGAGTCTATGGCTACACCTTC; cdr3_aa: CASSPGTGVYGYTF
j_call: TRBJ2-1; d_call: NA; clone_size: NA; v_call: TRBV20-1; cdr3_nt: TGCAGTGCGGCCCAGTACAATGAGCAGTTCTTC; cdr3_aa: CSAAQYNEQFF
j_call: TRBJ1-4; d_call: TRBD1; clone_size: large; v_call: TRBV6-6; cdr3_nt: TGTGCCAGCAACCCCGCCCCGGACAGGGAAATACTGTTTTTT; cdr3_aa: CASNPAPDREILFF
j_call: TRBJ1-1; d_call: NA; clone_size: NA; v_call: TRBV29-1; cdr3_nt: TGCAGCGCTCAATATAACTTGAACACTGAAGCTTTCTTT; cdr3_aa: CSAQYNLNTEAFF
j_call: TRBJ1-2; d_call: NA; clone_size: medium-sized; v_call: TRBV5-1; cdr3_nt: TGCGCCAGCAGCTTGGGTTCTCGCCATATGATAGGCTACACCTTC; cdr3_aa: CASSLGSRHMIGYTF
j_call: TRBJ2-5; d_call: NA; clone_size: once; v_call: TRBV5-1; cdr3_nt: TGCGCCAGCAGCTCTTCCAAAGTTGGCGTGGGGGAGACCCAGTACTTC; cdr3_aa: CASSSSKVGVGETQYF
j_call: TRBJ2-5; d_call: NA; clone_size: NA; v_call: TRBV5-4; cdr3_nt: TGTGCCAGCACCTTACAGGGAACCGAGACCCAGTACTTC; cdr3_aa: CASTLQGTETQYF
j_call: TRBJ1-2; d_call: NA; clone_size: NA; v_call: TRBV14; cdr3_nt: TGTGCCAGCAGCCAAGGGAGTGGCAGGTGGGGTTATGGCTACACCTTC; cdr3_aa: CASSQGSGRWGYGYTF
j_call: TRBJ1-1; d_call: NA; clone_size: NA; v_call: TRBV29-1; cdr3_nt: TGCAGCGTTGGGGAAAGGACGGGAGAAGCTTTCTTT; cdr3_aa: CSVGERTGEAFF
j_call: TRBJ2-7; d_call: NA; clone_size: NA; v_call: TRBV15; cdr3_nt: TGTGCCACCAGCGGACAGAAAGGGGGCTACGAGCAGTACTTC; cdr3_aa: CATSGQKGGYEQYF
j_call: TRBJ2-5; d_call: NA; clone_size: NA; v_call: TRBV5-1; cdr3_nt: TGCGCCAGCAGCTTGGGAGGGGGAGGCCGAGAGACCCAGTACTTC; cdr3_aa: CASSLGGGGRETQYF
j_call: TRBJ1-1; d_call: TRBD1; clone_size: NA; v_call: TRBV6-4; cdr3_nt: TGTGCCAGCAGAAATCCACGACAGGGAGTAGAACTATTTACTGAAGCTTTCTTT; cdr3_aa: CASRNPRQGVELFTEAFF
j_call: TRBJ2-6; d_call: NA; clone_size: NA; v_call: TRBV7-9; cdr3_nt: TGTGCCAGCAGAAGGACGATCTCTGGGGCCAACGTCCTGACTTTC; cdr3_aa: CASRRTISGANVLTF
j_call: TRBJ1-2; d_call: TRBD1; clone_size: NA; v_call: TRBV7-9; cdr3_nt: TGTGCCAGCAGCTCGGGGACAGGGGCCGACGGGCCCTATGGCTACACCTTC; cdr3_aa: CASSSGTGADGPYGYTF
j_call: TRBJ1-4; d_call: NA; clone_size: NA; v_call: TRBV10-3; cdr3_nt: TGTGCCATCAGTGGCGGGGGGCAGGAAGAAAAACTGTTTTTT; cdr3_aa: CAISGGGQEEKLFF
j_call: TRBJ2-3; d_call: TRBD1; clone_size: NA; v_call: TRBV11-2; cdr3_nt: TGTGCCAGCAGCCGGACAGGACGTTCAGATACGCAGTATTTT; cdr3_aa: CASSRTGRSDTQYF
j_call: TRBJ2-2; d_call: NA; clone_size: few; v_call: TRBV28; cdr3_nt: TGTGCCAGCAGTTTAAGGTACACCGGGGAGCTGTTTTTT; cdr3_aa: CASSLRYTGELFF
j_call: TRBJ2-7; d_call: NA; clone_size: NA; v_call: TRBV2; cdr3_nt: TGTGCCAGCAGTGCGAGCCGACAGGTCAGTCGGCAGTACTTC; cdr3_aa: CASSASRQVSRQYF